This T cell receptor beta chain was profiled in a study of blood T cell repertoires in COVID-19. Methods used by the authors: Nucleated cell number was recorded as an estimate derived from reference gene primer amplification. Sequenced by immunoSEQ multiplex PCR; TCRdb stores in-frame clones only, minus some. The D gene and trimming were derived from the DNA, and the V and J assignments and clone size from that table. Here the sample spans roughly 100,000 clones, around 85% being singletons. The CDR3 runs to 15 residues. Trimming removed 5 bases from V and 2 bases from J, with 16 bases in between. Germline CDR1 is SGHRS and CDR2 is YFSETQ.

The origin of this receptor is a man at least 80 years old with active or convalescent COVID-19. The rearrangement links TRBV5-1 to TRBJ2-5; weak D call: TRBD1 (6 bases). The sequenced sample consisted of peripheral blood. This CDR3 reads CASREKGQTQETQYF. The CDR3 region has the DNA TGCGCCAGCAGGGAAAAAGGACAGACTCAAGAGACCCAGTACTTC.